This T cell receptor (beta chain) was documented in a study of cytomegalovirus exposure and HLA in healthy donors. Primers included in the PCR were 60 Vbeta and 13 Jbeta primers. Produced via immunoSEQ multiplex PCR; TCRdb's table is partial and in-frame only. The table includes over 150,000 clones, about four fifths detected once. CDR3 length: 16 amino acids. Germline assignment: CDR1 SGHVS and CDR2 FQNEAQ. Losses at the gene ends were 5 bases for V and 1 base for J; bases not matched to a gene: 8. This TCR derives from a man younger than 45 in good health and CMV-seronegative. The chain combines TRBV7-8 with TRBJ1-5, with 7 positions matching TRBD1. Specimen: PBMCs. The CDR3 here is CASSPGTVVSNQPQHF. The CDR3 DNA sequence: TGTGCCAGCAGCCCCGGGACAGTAGTGAGCAATCAGCCCCAGCATTTT.